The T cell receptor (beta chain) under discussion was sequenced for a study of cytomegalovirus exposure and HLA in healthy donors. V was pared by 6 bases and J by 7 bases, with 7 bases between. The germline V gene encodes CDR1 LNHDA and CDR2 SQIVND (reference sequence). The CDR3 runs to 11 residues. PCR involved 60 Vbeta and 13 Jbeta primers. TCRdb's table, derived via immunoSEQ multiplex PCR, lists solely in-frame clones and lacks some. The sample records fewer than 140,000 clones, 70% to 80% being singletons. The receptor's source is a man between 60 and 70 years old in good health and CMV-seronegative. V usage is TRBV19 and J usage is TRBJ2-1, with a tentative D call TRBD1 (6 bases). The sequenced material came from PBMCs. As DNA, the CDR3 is TGTGCCAGTAGCGACAGGAATGAGCAGTTCTTC. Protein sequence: CASSDRNEQFF.